This T cell receptor (beta chain) was sequenced during a study of glioma-infiltrating T cells after dendritic cell vaccination. Trimming shortened V by 4 bases and J by 4 bases, and 13 bases separated the two germline ends. Germline V gene data show CDR1 as KGHSH and CDR2 as LQKENI. The CDR3 is 15 residues long. The PCR used 60 V beta and 13 J beta primers. The method was immunoSEQ multiplex PCR; TCRdb's version includes in-frame clones alone and lacks a portion of them. The sample yields about 73,000 clones, 82% seen once. The TCR sequence derives from a human donor with glioblastoma. V usage is TRBV18 and J usage is TRBJ2-2; D is perhaps TRBD2 (5 bases). The sequencing used blood, collected before dendritic cell vaccination. CDR3 coding DNA: TGTGCCAGCTCACTCTCTCCGGCGGGCACCGGGGAGCTGTTTTTT. Protein: CASSLSPAGTGELFF.